This TCR beta chain was documented in a study of T cells after yellow fever vaccination. Turning to the study itself: The SMART-Seq v4 Ultra Low Input method served to prepare the low-cell-number fractions. Whole-study findings and limits: Some clonotypes were seen in both the CD4 and the CD8 compartments. These made up a small share and likely arose from convergent recombination.

A universal primer site and UMIs were added as TCR cDNA was made by 5'RACE template switching. Via MiXCR, TCRdb re-called the 5' RACE reads, giving one row per CDR3 protein. Of around 600,000 distinct CDR3 sequences listed, 9% to 15% are singletons. For this clonotype: The antigen remains unidentified.

Germline CDR1 is SGHTA and CDR2 is FQGNSA. The CDR3 length is 14 residues. V lost 5 bases, J lost 3 bases, and 12 bases lay in between. This specimen was PBMCs, taken on the day of the yellow fever booster vaccination. The chain links TRBV7-2 to TRBJ2-3; no reliable D call. This clonotype was obtained from a young man who received the YFV17D yellow fever vaccine. The CDR3 sequence: CASSVDRETDTQYF. The CDR3 DNA reads TGTGCCAGCAGCGTCGACCGAGAGACAGATACGCAGTATTTT.